This T cell receptor (beta chain) was sequenced in a study of cytomegalovirus exposure and HLA in healthy donors. Study outcomes and limitations: TCR beta chains associated with HLA were, in a later analysis, more clonally expanded than equally common others.

Likely unrecorded immune exposures existed in these nominally healthy donors. This clone has more than one count but fewer than ten. Its matching antigen is unknown. Amplification used 60 Vbeta primers and 13 Jbeta primers. Sequencing used immunoSEQ multiplex PCR; TCRdb keeps in-frame clones, though not all of them. The sample records 170,000 or so clones, 84% being singletons. The CDR3 runs 12 residues. Looked up from germline, CDR1 is MNHNS and CDR2 is SASEGT. Unmatched junction bases numbered 7, after V lost 7 bases and J lost 10 bases. Sample: PBMCs. The receptor comes from a man aged 18 to 29 in good health and CMV-seronegative. The rearrangement links TRBV6-1 to TRBJ2-1; 7 bases are a match to TRBD1. The CDR3 nucleotides are TGTGCCAGCAACGAGGGGGCTAGGGAGCAGTTCTTC. This sequence encodes CASNEGAREQFF.